This is a list of T cell receptor beta chains from one sample in a study of T-cell memory formation after mild COVID-19. TCRdb reprocessed the 5' RACE reads via MiXCR and lists one record per CDR3 protein. The sample includes about 420,000 distinct CDR3 sequences, 20% to 30% of them seen just once. Sequences were obtained from PBMCs or a T cell subset sorted from them (not recorded which). These receptors all come from an adult woman who had mild COVID-19 (a few samples of this study predate the infection). Cell type and time point are not known. The CDR3 runs from the conserved cysteine through the conserved F or W. The D gene is left open where the match is weak. A row's size may be missing; if present it is once, few, many or a size class.

j_call: TRBJ1-1; d_call: -; clone_size: -; v_call: TRBV5-1; cdr3_aa: CASSLGSERGNTEAFF; cdr3_nt: TGCGCCAGCAGCTTGGGTTCGGAACGGGGAAACACTGAAGCTTTCTTT
j_call: TRBJ2-3; d_call: -; clone_size: -; v_call: TRBV7-2; cdr3_aa: CASSWLVRTFTDTQYF; cdr3_nt: TGTGCCAGCAGCTGGTTGGTGCGGACTTTCACAGATACGCAGTATTTT
j_call: TRBJ1-2; d_call: -; clone_size: few; v_call: TRBV3-1; cdr3_aa: CASSQALGYTF; cdr3_nt: TGTGCCAGCAGCCAAGCACTTGGCTACACCTTC
j_call: TRBJ2-5; d_call: TRBD1; clone_size: -; v_call: TRBV5-1; cdr3_aa: CASSIGTDQETQYF; cdr3_nt: TGCGCCAGCAGCATCGGGACAGATCAAGAGACCCAGTACTTC
j_call: TRBJ2-1; d_call: TRBD2; clone_size: few; v_call: TRBV6-4; cdr3_aa: CASSRSSGAQNEQFF; cdr3_nt: TGTGCCAGCAGTCGGTCGAGCGGGGCTCAGAATGAGCAGTTCTTC
j_call: TRBJ2-1; d_call: TRBD1; clone_size: few; v_call: TRBV7-3; cdr3_aa: CASSIGTANNEQFF; cdr3_nt: TGTGCCAGCAGCATCGGGACAGCGAACAATGAGCAGTTCTTC
j_call: TRBJ2-1; d_call: TRBD2; clone_size: -; v_call: TRBV7-9; cdr3_aa: CASSLALVSGEVYNEQFF; cdr3_nt: TGTGCCAGCAGCTTAGCGCTGGTTAGCGGGGAAGTCTACAATGAGCAGTTCTTC
j_call: TRBJ2-7; d_call: -; clone_size: few; v_call: TRBV20-1; cdr3_aa: CSARVGVSYEQYF; cdr3_nt: TGCAGTGCCAGGGTGGGGGTTTCCTACGAGCAGTACTTC
j_call: TRBJ2-2; d_call: -; clone_size: few; v_call: TRBV6-5; cdr3_aa: CASRGQGFAGELFF; cdr3_nt: TGTGCCAGCAGGGGGCAGGGATTCGCCGGGGAGCTGTTTTTT
j_call: TRBJ1-2; d_call: TRBD1; clone_size: -; v_call: TRBV29-1; cdr3_aa: CSVGQGAGGYTF; cdr3_nt: TGCAGCGTTGGACAGGGGGCGGGTGGCTACACCTTC
j_call: TRBJ2-1; d_call: TRBD1; clone_size: -; v_call: TRBV5-1; cdr3_aa: CASSFYRGHHNEQFF; cdr3_nt: TGCGCCAGCAGCTTTTACAGGGGTCATCACAATGAGCAGTTCTTC
j_call: TRBJ2-3; d_call: -; clone_size: -; v_call: TRBV7-9; cdr3_aa: CASTESGSGTDTQYF; cdr3_nt: TGTGCCAGCACAGAATCAGGGTCCGGCACAGATACGCAGTATTTT
j_call: TRBJ2-7; d_call: -; clone_size: -; v_call: TRBV10-3; cdr3_aa: CAISESEGTPYEQYF; cdr3_nt: TGTGCCATCAGTGAGTCGGAGGGGACCCCCTACGAGCAGTACTTC
j_call: TRBJ1-1; d_call: -; clone_size: few; v_call: TRBV25-1; cdr3_aa: CASSESQGHTEAFF; cdr3_nt: TGTGCCAGCAGTGAATCACAAGGGCACACTGAAGCTTTCTTT
j_call: TRBJ2-1; d_call: TRBD2; clone_size: -; v_call: TRBV2; cdr3_aa: CASRTGLAGLYNEQFF; cdr3_nt: TGTGCCAGCAGGACGGGACTAGCGGGACTCTACAATGAGCAGTTCTTC
j_call: TRBJ2-7; d_call: TRBD1; clone_size: few; v_call: TRBV5-1; cdr3_aa: CASSLPGQVAYEQYF; cdr3_nt: TGCGCCAGCAGCTTACCGGGACAGGTCGCCTACGAGCAGTACTTC
j_call: TRBJ1-4; d_call: -; clone_size: -; v_call: TRBV3-1; cdr3_aa: CASSLQKGTKGEKLFF; cdr3_nt: TGTGCCAGCAGCCTCCAAAAGGGGACAAAGGGTGAAAAACTGTTTTTT
j_call: TRBJ2-5; d_call: TRBD2; clone_size: few; v_call: TRBV12-3/TRBV12-4; cdr3_aa: CASRSSGGARETQYF; cdr3_nt: TGTGCCAGCAGGAGTAGCGGGGGGGCGAGAGAGACCCAGTACTTC
j_call: TRBJ2-7; d_call: -; clone_size: -; v_call: TRBV6-5; cdr3_aa: CASSSGFRYEQYF; cdr3_nt: TGTGCCAGCAGTTCAGGGTTTAGGTACGAGCAGTACTTC
j_call: TRBJ2-2; d_call: -; clone_size: few; v_call: TRBV28; cdr3_aa: CASSPGVLNTGELFF; cdr3_nt: TGTGCCAGCAGCCCGGGAGTTCTGAACACCGGGGAGCTGTTTTTT
j_call: TRBJ2-1; d_call: TRBD2; clone_size: -; v_call: TRBV20-1; cdr3_aa: CSARDFGLAAYNEQFF; cdr3_nt: TGCAGTGCTAGAGATTTCGGCCTAGCGGCTTACAATGAGCAGTTCTTC
j_call: TRBJ2-1; d_call: -; clone_size: -; v_call: TRBV9; cdr3_aa: CASSVGWWLDNEQFF; cdr3_nt: TGTGCCAGCAGCGTAGGGTGGTGGCTAGACAATGAGCAGTTCTTC
j_call: TRBJ2-7; d_call: TRBD2; clone_size: -; v_call: TRBV15; cdr3_aa: CATSPRTSGGWSNVEQYF; cdr3_nt: TGTGCCACCAGCCCCCGGACTAGCGGGGGATGGAGTAATGTCGAGCAGTACTTC
j_call: TRBJ2-1; d_call: -; clone_size: -; v_call: TRBV15; cdr3_aa: CATRPKYSSYNEQFF; cdr3_nt: TGTGCCACCAGACCGAAATACTCTTCCTACAATGAGCAGTTCTTC
j_call: TRBJ2-2; d_call: -; clone_size: few; v_call: TRBV20-1; cdr3_aa: CSARGSTEGALRYTGELFF; cdr3_nt: TGCAGTGCTAGAGGTTCTACGGAGGGGGCCCTCAGATACACCGGGGAGCTGTTTTTT
j_call: TRBJ2-7; d_call: TRBD1; clone_size: -; v_call: TRBV19; cdr3_aa: CASSVQGNEQYF; cdr3_nt: TGTGCCAGTAGTGTACAGGGGAACGAGCAGTACTTC
j_call: TRBJ1-1; d_call: -; clone_size: -; v_call: TRBV12-3/TRBV12-4; cdr3_aa: CASSLAGAITEAFF; cdr3_nt: TGTGCCAGCAGTTTAGCGGGGGCTATCACTGAAGCTTTCTTT
j_call: TRBJ2-5; d_call: TRBD2; clone_size: -; v_call: TRBV3-1; cdr3_aa: CASSQEAGGKKETQYF; cdr3_nt: TGTGCCAGCAGCCAAGAAGCCGGGGGGAAAAAAGAGACCCAGTACTTC
j_call: TRBJ2-5; d_call: TRBD2; clone_size: few; v_call: TRBV7-9; cdr3_aa: CASSSTGLAAGETQYF; cdr3_nt: TGTGCCAGCAGTTCCACGGGACTAGCGGCGGGAGAGACCCAGTACTTC
j_call: TRBJ2-1; d_call: -; clone_size: -; v_call: TRBV7-2; cdr3_aa: CASSQNSFMSSYNEQFF; cdr3_nt: TGTGCCAGCAGCCAGAATTCGTTTATGAGCTCCTACAATGAGCAGTTCTTC
j_call: TRBJ2-5; d_call: -; clone_size: once; v_call: TRBV6-1; cdr3_aa: CASSEGDQQETQYF; cdr3_nt: TGTGCCAGCAGTGAAGGGGACCAACAAGAGACCCAGTACTTC
j_call: TRBJ2-1; d_call: TRBD2; clone_size: -; v_call: TRBV27; cdr3_aa: CASSPEGTSGNNEQFF; cdr3_nt: TGTGCCAGCAGTCCGGAGGGGACTAGCGGGAACAATGAGCAGTTCTTC
j_call: TRBJ2-1; d_call: -; clone_size: -; v_call: TRBV11-2; cdr3_aa: CASSLTGIGEQFF; cdr3_nt: TGTGCCAGCAGCTTAACCGGGATTGGTGAGCAGTTCTTC
j_call: TRBJ2-7; d_call: -; clone_size: -; v_call: TRBV7-9; cdr3_aa: CASSPLTAYEQYF; cdr3_nt: TGTGCCAGCAGCCCCTTGACAGCGTACGAGCAGTACTTC
j_call: TRBJ2-1; d_call: -; clone_size: few; v_call: TRBV20-1; cdr3_aa: CSARDRERGSTINEQFF; cdr3_nt: TGCAGTGCTAGAGATCGTGAGCGAGGTTCGACTATTAATGAGCAGTTCTTC
j_call: TRBJ2-5; d_call: TRBD1; clone_size: -; v_call: TRBV10-3; cdr3_aa: CATQGDGYQETQYF; cdr3_nt: TGTGCCACTCAGGGGGACGGATACCAAGAGACCCAGTACTTC
j_call: TRBJ1-5; d_call: -; clone_size: few; v_call: TRBV28; cdr3_aa: CASSSEGDYRNQPQHF; cdr3_nt: TGTGCCAGCAGTTCGGAGGGAGACTATCGCAATCAGCCCCAGCATTTT
j_call: TRBJ1-1; d_call: -; clone_size: -; v_call: TRBV9; cdr3_aa: CASSVEEGRRAFF; cdr3_nt: TGTGCCAGCAGCGTAGAGGAGGGAAGGAGGGCTTTCTTT
j_call: TRBJ2-3; d_call: -; clone_size: few; v_call: TRBV7-2; cdr3_aa: CASSLAQKITDTQYF; cdr3_nt: TGTGCCAGCAGCTTAGCTCAAAAAATCACAGATACGCAGTATTTT
j_call: TRBJ1-2; d_call: -; clone_size: -; v_call: TRBV6-5; cdr3_aa: CASSSLAGRGHGYTF; cdr3_nt: TGTGCCAGCAGTTCCCTGGCGGGCAGGGGCCATGGCTACACCTTC
j_call: TRBJ2-5; d_call: TRBD2; clone_size: -; v_call: TRBV4-2; cdr3_aa: CASGNQETQYF; cdr3_nt: TGTGCTAGCGGGAACCAAGAGACCCAGTACTTC
j_call: TRBJ2-3; d_call: -; clone_size: few; v_call: TRBV20-1; cdr3_aa: CSASPTQRIDTQYF; cdr3_nt: TGCAGTGCTAGCCCCACCCAGCGGATAGATACGCAGTATTTT
j_call: TRBJ2-7; d_call: -; clone_size: -; v_call: TRBV11-2; cdr3_aa: CASSLRQDQYF; cdr3_nt: TGTGCCAGCAGCCTCCGACAGGATCAGTACTTC
j_call: TRBJ2-1; d_call: TRBD2; clone_size: -; v_call: TRBV5-4; cdr3_aa: CASSSAPGLVTNEQFF; cdr3_nt: TGTGCCAGCAGCTCAGCGCCGGGACTAGTTACAAATGAGCAGTTCTTC
j_call: TRBJ2-2; d_call: TRBD2; clone_size: few; v_call: TRBV19; cdr3_aa: CASSLGGGAPGELFF; cdr3_nt: TGTGCCAGTAGTCTTGGCGGGGGGGCCCCCGGGGAGCTGTTTTTT
j_call: TRBJ1-2; d_call: TRBD1; clone_size: -; v_call: TRBV20-1; cdr3_aa: CSAGDRGSGYTF; cdr3_nt: TGCAGTGCTGGGGACAGGGGGAGTGGCTACACCTTC
j_call: TRBJ2-7; d_call: -; clone_size: -; v_call: TRBV6-5; cdr3_aa: CATGLDYEQYF; cdr3_nt: TGTGCCACGGGATTGGACTACGAGCAGTACTTC
j_call: TRBJ1-6; d_call: TRBD1; clone_size: -; v_call: TRBV9; cdr3_aa: CASSDDPTGGLRNSPLHF; cdr3_nt: TGTGCCAGCAGCGACGACCCGACAGGGGGTCTCCGAAATTCACCCCTCCACTTT
j_call: TRBJ1-1; d_call: -; clone_size: -; v_call: TRBV7-2; cdr3_aa: CASSLMGRGVPAF; cdr3_nt: TGTGCCAGCAGCTTAATGGGTCGGGGGGTCCCAGCATTT
j_call: TRBJ2-3; d_call: TRBD1; clone_size: many; v_call: TRBV5-1; cdr3_aa: CASSSTRDRVWDTQYF; cdr3_nt: TGCGCCAGCAGCTCCACCCGGGACAGGGTGTGGGATACGCAGTATTTT
j_call: TRBJ2-2; d_call: -; clone_size: -; v_call: TRBV7-6; cdr3_aa: CASSLEGVPGELFF; cdr3_nt: TGTGCCAGCAGCTTAGAGGGGGTCCCCGGGGAGCTGTTTTTT
j_call: TRBJ2-6; d_call: -; clone_size: many; v_call: TRBV29-1; cdr3_aa: CSVAAPTIGANVLTF; cdr3_nt: TGCAGCGTTGCAGCTCCAACCATTGGGGCCAACGTCCTGACTTTC
j_call: TRBJ1-3; d_call: -; clone_size: -; v_call: TRBV6-1; cdr3_aa: CASSTDAGRNTIYF; cdr3_nt: TGTGCCAGCAGTACGGACGCTGGTAGAAACACCATATATTTT